The text below deals with one TCR beta chain. The data belong to a study of blood T cell repertoires in COVID-19. Study information: Researchers got acute and convalescent COVID-19 samples from the United States, Italy and Spain.

The CDR3 consists of 13 residues. The V end lost 5 bases, the J end lost 2 bases, and 9 bases lay between the germline ends. Germline assignment: CDR1 MGHDK and CDR2 SYGVNS. TCRdb's table, derived via immunoSEQ multiplex PCR, lists solely in-frame clones and lacks some. The data hold more than 250,000 clones, with around 83% observed a single time. This TCR derives from a woman in her forties or fifties with acute or convalescent COVID-19. This chain connects TRBV25-1 to TRBJ1-1; TRBD1 might be the D (6 bases). The specimen was peripheral blood. The CDR3 DNA follows: TGTGCCAGCAGTCGAGGGGGTAACACTGAAGCTTTCTTT. Its translation: CASSRGGNTEAFF.